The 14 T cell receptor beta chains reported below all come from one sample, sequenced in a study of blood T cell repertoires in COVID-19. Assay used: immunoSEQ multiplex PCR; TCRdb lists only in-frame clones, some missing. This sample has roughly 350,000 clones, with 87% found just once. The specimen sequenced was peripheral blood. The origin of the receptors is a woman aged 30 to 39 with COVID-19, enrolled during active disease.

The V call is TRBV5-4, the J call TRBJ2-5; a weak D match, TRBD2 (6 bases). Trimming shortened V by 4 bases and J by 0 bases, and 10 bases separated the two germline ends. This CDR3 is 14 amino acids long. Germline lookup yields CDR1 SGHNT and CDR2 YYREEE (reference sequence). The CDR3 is CASSTRDYQETQYF. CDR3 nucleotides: TGTGCCAGCAGCACCCGGGACTACCAAGAGACCCAGTACTTC.

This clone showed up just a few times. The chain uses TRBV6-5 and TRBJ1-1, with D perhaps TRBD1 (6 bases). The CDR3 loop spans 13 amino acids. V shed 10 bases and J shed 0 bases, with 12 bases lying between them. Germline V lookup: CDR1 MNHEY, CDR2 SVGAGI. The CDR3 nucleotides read TGTGCCACCTACAGGGCCTTGAACACTGAAGCTTTCTTT. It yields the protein CATYRALNTEAFF.

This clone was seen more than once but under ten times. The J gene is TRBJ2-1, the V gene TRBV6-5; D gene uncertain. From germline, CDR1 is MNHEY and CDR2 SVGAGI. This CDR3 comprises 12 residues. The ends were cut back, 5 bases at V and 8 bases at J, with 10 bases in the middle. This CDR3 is CASSRVSDEQFF. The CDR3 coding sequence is TGTGCCAGCAGTCGAGTATCGGATGAGCAGTTCTTC.

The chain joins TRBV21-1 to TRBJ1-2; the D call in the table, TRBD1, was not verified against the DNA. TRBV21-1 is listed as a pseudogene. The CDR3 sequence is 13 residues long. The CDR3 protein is CASRGQRSYGYTF. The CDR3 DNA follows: TGTGCCAGCAGAGGACAGCGGAGCTATGGCTACACCTTC.

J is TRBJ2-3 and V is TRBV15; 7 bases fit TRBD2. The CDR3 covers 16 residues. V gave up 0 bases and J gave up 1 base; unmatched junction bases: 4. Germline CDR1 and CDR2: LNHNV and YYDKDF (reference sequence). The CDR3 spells CATSRDPGRGTDTQYF. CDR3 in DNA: TGTGCCACCAGCAGAGATCCTGGGAGGGGCACAGATACGCAGTATTTT.

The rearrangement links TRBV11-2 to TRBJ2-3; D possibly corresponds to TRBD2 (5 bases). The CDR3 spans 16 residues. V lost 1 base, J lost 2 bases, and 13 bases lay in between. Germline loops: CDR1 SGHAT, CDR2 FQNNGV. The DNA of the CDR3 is TGTGCCAGCAGCTTAGGGCCTAGCATCGACACAGATACGCAGTATTTT. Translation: CASSLGPSIDTDTQYF.

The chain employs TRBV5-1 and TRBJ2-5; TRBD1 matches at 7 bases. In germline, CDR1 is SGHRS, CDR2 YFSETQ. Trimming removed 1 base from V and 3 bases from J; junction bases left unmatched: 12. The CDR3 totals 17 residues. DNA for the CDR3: TGCGCCAGCAGCTTGACCACTGCGGGCAGGGGGAAAGAGACCCAGTACTTC. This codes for CASSLTTAGRGKETQYF.

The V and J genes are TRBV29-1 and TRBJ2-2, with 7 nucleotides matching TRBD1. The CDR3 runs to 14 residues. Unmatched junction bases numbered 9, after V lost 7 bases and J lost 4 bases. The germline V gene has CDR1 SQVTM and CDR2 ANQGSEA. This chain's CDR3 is CSAKTGDATGELFF. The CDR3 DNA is TGCAGCGCGAAAACAGGGGACGCCACCGGGGAGCTGTTTTTT.

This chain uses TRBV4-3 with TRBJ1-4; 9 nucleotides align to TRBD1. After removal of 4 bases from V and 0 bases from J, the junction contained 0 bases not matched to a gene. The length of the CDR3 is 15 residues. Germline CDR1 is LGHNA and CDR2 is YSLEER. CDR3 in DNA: TGCGCCAGCAGCCGGACAGGGGCAACTAATGAAAAACTGTTTTTT. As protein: CASSRTGATNEKLFF.

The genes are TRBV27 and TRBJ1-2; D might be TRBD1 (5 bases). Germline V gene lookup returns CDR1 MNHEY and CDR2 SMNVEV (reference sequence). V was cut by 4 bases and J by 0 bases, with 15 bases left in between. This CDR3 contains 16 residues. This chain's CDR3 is CASSSTAKGSNYGYTF. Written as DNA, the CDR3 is TGTGCCAGCAGTTCGACAGCCAAGGGCTCTAACTATGGCTACACCTTC.

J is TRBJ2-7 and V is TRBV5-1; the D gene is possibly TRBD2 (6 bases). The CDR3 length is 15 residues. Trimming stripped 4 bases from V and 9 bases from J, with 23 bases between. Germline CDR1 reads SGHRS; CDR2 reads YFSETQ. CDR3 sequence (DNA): TGCGCCAGCAGCGGGCGGCGGGGTACCGTGGATGGGCAGTACTTC. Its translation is CASSGRRGTVDGQYF.

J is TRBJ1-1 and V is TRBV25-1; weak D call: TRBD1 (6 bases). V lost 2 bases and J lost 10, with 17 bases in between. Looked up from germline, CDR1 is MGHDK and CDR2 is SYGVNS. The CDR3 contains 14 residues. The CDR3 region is CASSETGGGAGAFF. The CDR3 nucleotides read TGTGCCAGCAGTGAAACCGGAGGGGGGGCCGGAGCTTTCTTT.

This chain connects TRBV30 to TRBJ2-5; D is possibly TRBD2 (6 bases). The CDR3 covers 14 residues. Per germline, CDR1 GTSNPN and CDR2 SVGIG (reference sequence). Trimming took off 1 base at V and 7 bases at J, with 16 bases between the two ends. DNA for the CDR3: TGTGCCTGGAGTGACCCCCCGGGGGAGCGGACCCAGTACTTC. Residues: CAWSDPPGERTQYF.

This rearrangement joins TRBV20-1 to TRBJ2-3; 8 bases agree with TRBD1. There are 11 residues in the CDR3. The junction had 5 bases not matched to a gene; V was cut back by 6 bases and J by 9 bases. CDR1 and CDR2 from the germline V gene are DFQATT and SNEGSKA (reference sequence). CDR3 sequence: CSAPRTGTQYF. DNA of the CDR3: TGCAGTGCCCCGAGGACAGGGACGCAGTATTTT.